The 14 T cell receptor beta chains below were found in one sample sequenced in a study of cytomegalovirus exposure and HLA in healthy donors. The PCR had 60 Vbeta and 13 Jbeta primers. Using immunoSEQ multiplex PCR, the repertoire was profiled, and TCRdb retains in-frame clones only, with some absent. Of 100,000 or so clones in the sample, approximately 80% are singletons; the top ten hold roughly 5.7%. Sequencing input: PBMCs. These TCRs come from a male donor in good health and CMV-seronegative.

The DNA of the CDR3 is TGTGCCAGCAGCTCAGACAGGGACAATGAGCAGTTCTTC. Protein: CASSSDRDNEQFF. J is TRBJ2-1 and V is TRBV7-7; 7 nucleotides agree with TRBD1. J was trimmed by 5 bases and V by 4 bases; bases with no gene match: 2. Germline loops: CDR1 SSHAT, CDR2 FNYEAQ (reference sequence). This CDR3 region has 13 residues.

In this sample, this clone turned up a few times. V gene TRBV2 combines with J gene TRBJ2-6; D is perhaps TRBD1 (5 bases). The CDR3 extends over 14 amino acids. CDR1 and CDR2 from the germline V gene are SNHLY and FYNNEI. V was trimmed by 7 bases and J by 2 bases, leaving 9 bases between them. Here the CDR3 reads CASIAGTGANVLTF. CDR3 bases: TGTGCCAGCATAGCAGGGACTGGGGCCAACGTCCTGACTTTC.

V is TRBV5-4 and J is TRBJ1-3; D gene ambiguous. The CDR3 sequence is 15 residues long. V lost 0 bases and J lost 4, with 11 bases in between. Germline CDR1 is SGHNT and CDR2 is YYREEE (reference sequence). DNA for the CDR3: TGTGCCAGCAGCTTGGACAGACTAGCAGGAAACACCATATATTTT. It is translated as CASSLDRLAGNTIYF.

This clone has only a few counts. V is TRBV5-1 and J is TRBJ1-1; possible D gene TRBD1, 6 bases. Germline lookup yields CDR1 SGHRS and CDR2 YFSETQ. The V end lost 3 bases, the J end lost 3 bases, and 21 bases lay between the germline ends. The CDR3 covers 17 residues. The CDR3 region is CASSSASLLSGDTEAFF. The CDR3 bases are TGCGCCAGCAGCTCAGCGAGCCTTCTTTCAGGGGACACTGAAGCTTTCTTT. The full variable domain, rest sourced from reference TRBV5-1 and TRBJ1-1, is KAGVTQTPRYLIKTRGQQVTLSCSPISGHRSVSWYQQTPGQGLQFLFEYFSETQRNKGNFPGRFSGRQFSNSRSEMNVSTLELGDSALYLCASSSASLLSGDTEAFFGQGTRLTVV.

The chain combines TRBV10-1 with TRBJ2-3; 9 positions match TRBD1. The CDR3 runs to 16 residues. Germline V gene lookup returns CDR1 WNHNN and CDR2 SYGVQD (reference sequence). Trimming at V came to 3 bases and at J to 1 base, leaving 5 bases not matched to a gene. CDR3 loop: CASSDTGTGRTDTQYF. The CDR3 DNA reads TGCGCCAGCAGTGATACCGGGACAGGGCGCACAGATACGCAGTATTTT.

The chain joins TRBV2 to TRBJ2-1; 7 bases line up with TRBD2. Germline V gene data show CDR1 as SNHLY and CDR2 as FYNNEI. The CDR3 extends over 13 amino acids. V lost 11 bases to trimming and J lost 0 bases; unmatched junction nucleotides: 4. The CDR3 loop reads CAASGVSYNEQFF. The CDR3 DNA sequence: TGTGCCGCTAGCGGTGTCTCCTACAATGAGCAGTTCTTC.

This chain connects TRBV27 to TRBJ2-3; 9 bases fit TRBD1. The CDR3 covers 16 residues. Looked up from germline, CDR1 is MNHEY and CDR2 is SMNVEV (reference sequence). V lost 5 bases, J lost 4 bases, and 10 bases stayed unmatched. CDR3 residues: CASSPGTGRGPDTQYF. The CDR3 coding sequence is TGTGCCAGCAGTCCCGGGACAGGGAGAGGTCCAGATACGCAGTATTTT.

This rearrangement joins TRBV7-9 to TRBJ1-3; D not certain. Germline loops: CDR1 SEHNR, CDR2 FQNEAQ (reference sequence). V was pared by 6 bases and J by 0 bases, with 21 bases between. The CDR3 is 18 amino acids. This CDR3 reads CASRSLVGPKSSGNTIYF. In nucleotides, the CDR3 is TGTGCCAGCAGATCCCTAGTTGGCCCCAAATCCTCTGGAAACACCATATATTTT.

The chain combines TRBV19 with TRBJ1-1, with unresolved D. Trimming stripped 6 bases from V and 0 bases from J, with 8 bases between. The CDR3 is 13 amino acids. The germline gives CDR1 LNHDA, CDR2 SQIVND (reference sequence). In DNA, the CDR3 is TGTGCCAGTAGCCTGGCCCTGAACACTGAAGCTTTCTTT. This translates into CASSLALNTEAFF.

This sequence joins TRBV5-1 and TRBJ2-3; D is possibly TRBD1 (5 bases). The V end was cut by 0 bases, the J end by 1 base, with 12 bases between. There are 16 residues in the CDR3. Per the germline V gene, CDR1 is SGHRS and CDR2 is YFSETQ. The DNA for the CDR3 is TGCGCCAGCAGCTTGGGGGCTTTACAGGGCACAGATACGCAGTATTTT. It translates to CASSLGALQGTDTQYF.

This clone has more than one count but fewer than ten. The genes are TRBV6-5 and TRBJ2-1; 11 bases map to TRBD2. The CDR3 totals 15 residues. Germline-derived CDR1 and CDR2 are MNHEY and SVGAGI. J gave up 6 bases and V 6 bases, and 7 bases lay outside the gene matches. The CDR3 region has the DNA TGTGCCAGCAGCCCTGGACTAGCGGGCGGCAATGAGCAGTTCTTC. Translation gives CASSPGLAGGNEQFF.

The chain recombines TRBV7-8 with TRBJ2-7; 8 bases are shared with TRBD1. Germline loops: CDR1 SGHVS, CDR2 FQNEAQ. Trimming took 5 bases from V and 4 from J; bases not matched to a gene: 7. The CDR3 has 14 amino acids. The CDR3 coding sequence is TGTGCCAGCAGCCGACCAGACAGGGGTTACGAGCAGTACTTC. Protein product: CASSRPDRGYEQYF. Full variable domain (missing parts from reference TRBV7-8 and TRBJ2-7): GAGVSQSPRYKVAKRGQDVALRCDPISGHVSLFWYQQALGQGPEFLTYFQNEAQLDKSGLPSDRFFAERPEGSVSTLKIQRTQQEDSAVYLCASSRPDRGYEQYFGPGTRLTVT.

In this sample, this clone turned up a few times. The CDR3 spells CASSLDPGITEAFF. CDR3 DNA sequence: TGCGCCAGCAGCTTGGATCCGGGAATCACTGAAGCTTTCTTT. The V and J genes are TRBV5-1 and TRBJ1-1; the D is unclear. This CDR3 has 14 residues. The germline V gene has CDR1 SGHRS and CDR2 YFSETQ. V gave up 0 bases and J gave up 4 bases, with 10 bases separating them.

This clone was counted a few times. The chain couples TRBV28 to TRBJ2-5, with 8 bases aligning to TRBD1. V shed 4 bases, J shed 3 bases, and the junction held 7 bases outside the gene matches. CDR3 length: 15 residues. Germline assignment: CDR1 MDHEN and CDR2 SYDVKM. In DNA, the CDR3 is TGTGCCAGCAGTTCCCCGACAGGGGAAAAAGAGACCCAGTACTTC. The encoded protein is CASSSPTGEKETQYF.